A selection of T cell receptor beta chains follows, all from one sample in a study of beta chain features in type 1 diabetes. Sequenced by immunoSEQ multiplex PCR; TCRdb stores in-frame clones only, minus some. The table has under 200,000 clones, about 9% seen once. Sequencing was done on a sample of central memory CD4+ T cells from blood. These TCRs come from a woman younger than 35 with type 1 diabetes. CDR3s include the opening cysteine and the closing phenylalanine or tryptophan. The order of the fields is J gene, clone size, D gene, CDR3 length, V gene, CDR3 DNA, CDR3 protein. A D gene is named only where the DNA matches it firmly. The size field is filled for only some rows; it gives once, few, many or a size class.

j_call: TRBJ1-1
clone_size: few
d_call: NA
cdr3_length: 15
v_call: TRBV2
cdr3_nt: TGTGCCAGCAGTGAATCGGCCGGCGGAGGGGCTGAAGCTTTCTTT
cdr3_aa: CASSESAGGGAEAFF

j_call: TRBJ2-5
clone_size: NA
d_call: NA
cdr3_length: 15
v_call: TRBV15
cdr3_nt: TGTGCCACCAGCAGAGATCGAGGGCCCCAAGAGACCCAGTACTTC
cdr3_aa: CATSRDRGPQETQYF

j_call: TRBJ2-7
clone_size: few
d_call: TRBD1
cdr3_length: 14
v_call: TRBV29-1
cdr3_nt: TGCAGCGTTGAAAGGACAGGGAGCCCCTACGAGCAGTACTTC
cdr3_aa: CSVERTGSPYEQYF

j_call: TRBJ2-5
clone_size: few
d_call: TRBD2
cdr3_length: 14
v_call: TRBV7-9
cdr3_nt: TGTGCCAGCAGCTACGGGACTAGCGGCAGCACCCAGTACTTC
cdr3_aa: CASSYGTSGSTQYF

j_call: TRBJ1-1
clone_size: few
d_call: NA
cdr3_length: 13
v_call: TRBV2
cdr3_nt: TGTGCCAGCGGTGACCAGGGGAACACTGAAGCTTTCTTT
cdr3_aa: CASGDQGNTEAFF

j_call: TRBJ2-1
clone_size: NA
d_call: NA
cdr3_length: 14
v_call: TRBV2
cdr3_nt: TGTGCCAGCAGTGCGCGACAGGTGTTAAATGAGCAGTTCTTC
cdr3_aa: CASSARQVLNEQFF

j_call: TRBJ1-2
clone_size: few
d_call: TRBD1
cdr3_length: 14
v_call: TRBV4-3
cdr3_nt: TGCGCCAGCAGCCAAGATACAGGGGTCGGTGGCTACACCTTC
cdr3_aa: CASSQDTGVGGYTF

j_call: TRBJ1-4
clone_size: NA
d_call: NA
cdr3_length: 13
v_call: TRBV4-3
cdr3_nt: TGCGCCAGCAGCGACAGGCCGAATGAAAAACTGTTTTTT
cdr3_aa: CASSDRPNEKLFF

j_call: TRBJ2-7
clone_size: NA
d_call: TRBD1
cdr3_length: 13
v_call: TRBV29-1
cdr3_nt: TGCAGCGTTGAAGAGGCGGACAGGGGGGGGGTGTACTTC
cdr3_aa: CSVEEADRGGVYF

j_call: TRBJ2-6
clone_size: many
d_call: NA
cdr3_length: 15
v_call: TRBV6-5
cdr3_nt: TGTGCCAGCAGCCCGGAGGGAACTGGGGCCAACGTCCTGACTTTC
cdr3_aa: CASSPEGTGANVLTF

j_call: TRBJ1-5
clone_size: NA
d_call: TRBD1
cdr3_length: 15
v_call: TRBV27
cdr3_nt: TGTGCCAGCAATCCGGGACAGGGATTCAATCAGCCCCAGCATTTT
cdr3_aa: CASNPGQGFNQPQHF

j_call: TRBJ2-7
clone_size: few
d_call: NA
cdr3_length: 11
v_call: TRBV11-3
cdr3_nt: TGTGCCAGCAGCTTAGTGGCCGAGCAGTACTTC
cdr3_aa: CASSLVAEQYF

j_call: TRBJ1-1
clone_size: NA
d_call: NA
cdr3_length: 11
v_call: TRBV2
cdr3_nt: TGTGCCAGCAGTTCAACACGTGAAGCTTTCTTT
cdr3_aa: CASSSTREAFF

j_call: TRBJ2-7
clone_size: few
d_call: TRBD2
cdr3_length: 16
v_call: TRBV15
cdr3_nt: TGTGCCACCAGCAGAGAGCCTAGCGGGAGCTCCTACGAGCAGTACTTC
cdr3_aa: CATSREPSGSSYEQYF

j_call: TRBJ2-7
clone_size: NA
d_call: NA
cdr3_length: 15
v_call: TRBV7-9
cdr3_nt: TGTGCCAGCAGCCCCAGACCCTACGGGACCTACGAGCAGTACTTC
cdr3_aa: CASSPRPYGTYEQYF

j_call: TRBJ2-3
clone_size: NA
d_call: NA
cdr3_length: 16
v_call: TRBV6-5
cdr3_nt: TGTGCCAGCAGTTACTCAGGCGCGGCGGGCACAGATACGCAGTATTTT
cdr3_aa: CASSYSGAAGTDTQYF

j_call: TRBJ2-7
clone_size: few
d_call: NA
cdr3_length: 14
v_call: TRBV19
cdr3_nt: TGTGCCAGTAGTTTTCGGGGGTACTCCTACGAGCAGTACTTC
cdr3_aa: CASSFRGYSYEQYF

j_call: TRBJ1-1
clone_size: few
d_call: TRBD1
cdr3_length: 15
v_call: TRBV4-3
cdr3_nt: TGCGCCAGCAGCCTAGAAACAGGGGAAGCAACTGAAGCTTTCTTT
cdr3_aa: CASSLETGEATEAFF

j_call: TRBJ2-7
clone_size: NA
d_call: TRBD1
cdr3_length: 18
v_call: TRBV28
cdr3_nt: TGTGCCAGCAGCCCACATCCGGGACAGGGGCCAAACTCCTACGAGCAGTACTTC
cdr3_aa: CASSPHPGQGPNSYEQYF

j_call: TRBJ1-1
clone_size: few
d_call: NA
cdr3_length: 13
v_call: TRBV18
cdr3_nt: TGTGCCAGCTCACCTCAACGGACAGTTCAAGCTTTCTTT
cdr3_aa: CASSPQRTVQAFF

j_call: TRBJ2-7
clone_size: NA
d_call: NA
cdr3_length: 11
v_call: TRBV5-1
cdr3_nt: TGCGCCAGCTCACAGGGCTACGAGCAGTACTTC
cdr3_aa: CASSQGYEQYF

j_call: TRBJ1-5
clone_size: NA
d_call: TRBD1
cdr3_length: 15
v_call: TRBV7-9
cdr3_nt: TGTGCCAGCAGCTTAGGCGGGACAGTTAATCAGCCCCAGCATTTT
cdr3_aa: CASSLGGTVNQPQHF

j_call: TRBJ2-5
clone_size: NA
d_call: TRBD1
cdr3_length: 15
v_call: TRBV7-6
cdr3_nt: TGTGCCAGCAGCATGGACAGGGGGCTGGGAGAGACCCAGTACTTC
cdr3_aa: CASSMDRGLGETQYF

j_call: TRBJ2-7
clone_size: NA
d_call: NA
cdr3_length: 15
v_call: TRBV6-6
cdr3_nt: TGTGCCAGCAGTTATTTGACTCCAAGCTCCTACGAGCAGTACTTC
cdr3_aa: CASSYLTPSSYEQYF

j_call: TRBJ2-2
clone_size: few
d_call: NA
cdr3_length: 11
v_call: TRBV2
cdr3_nt: TGTGCCAGCTTAAACACCGGGGAGCTGTTTTTT
cdr3_aa: CASLNTGELFF

j_call: TRBJ2-7
clone_size: NA
d_call: NA
cdr3_length: 13
v_call: TRBV2
cdr3_nt: TGTGCCAGCAGTGATACAGGAGCCTACGAGCAGTACTTC
cdr3_aa: CASSDTGAYEQYF

j_call: TRBJ1-3
clone_size: NA
d_call: NA
cdr3_length: 14
v_call: TRBV7-2
cdr3_nt: TGTGCCAGCAGCTTAGACAGGGTCGGAAACACCATATATTTT
cdr3_aa: CASSLDRVGNTIYF

j_call: TRBJ2-7
clone_size: NA
d_call: NA
cdr3_length: 16
v_call: TRBV7-9
cdr3_nt: TGTGCCAGCAGCTTAGTTCGTAGCGAAAGGGCCCCCGAGCAGTACTTC
cdr3_aa: CASSLVRSERAPEQYF

j_call: TRBJ2-5
clone_size: few
d_call: TRBD1
cdr3_length: 15
v_call: TRBV7-9
cdr3_nt: TGTGCCAGCAGCCCCAATACATTCAGGGGGGAGACCCAGTACTTC
cdr3_aa: CASSPNTFRGETQYF

j_call: TRBJ2-7
clone_size: few
d_call: TRBD1
cdr3_length: 15
v_call: TRBV7-3
cdr3_nt: TGTGCCAGCAGCGTTTCCGGGACAGGGCCCTACGAGCAGTACTTC
cdr3_aa: CASSVSGTGPYEQYF

j_call: TRBJ2-7
clone_size: NA
d_call: NA
cdr3_length: 13
v_call: TRBV29-1
cdr3_nt: TGCAGCGTTGATCCTGGGAGCTCCTACGAGCAGTACTTC
cdr3_aa: CSVDPGSSYEQYF

j_call: TRBJ2-5
clone_size: NA
d_call: TRBD2
cdr3_length: 18
v_call: TRBV7-2
cdr3_nt: TGTGCCAGCAGCCTCGGGACTAGCGGGGGCCCAAGGAGGGAGACCCAGTACTTC
cdr3_aa: CASSLGTSGGPRRETQYF

j_call: TRBJ2-5
clone_size: few
d_call: NA
cdr3_length: 12
v_call: TRBV5-1
cdr3_nt: TGCGCCAGCAGATCACTCCAAGAGACCCAGTACTTC
cdr3_aa: CASRSLQETQYF